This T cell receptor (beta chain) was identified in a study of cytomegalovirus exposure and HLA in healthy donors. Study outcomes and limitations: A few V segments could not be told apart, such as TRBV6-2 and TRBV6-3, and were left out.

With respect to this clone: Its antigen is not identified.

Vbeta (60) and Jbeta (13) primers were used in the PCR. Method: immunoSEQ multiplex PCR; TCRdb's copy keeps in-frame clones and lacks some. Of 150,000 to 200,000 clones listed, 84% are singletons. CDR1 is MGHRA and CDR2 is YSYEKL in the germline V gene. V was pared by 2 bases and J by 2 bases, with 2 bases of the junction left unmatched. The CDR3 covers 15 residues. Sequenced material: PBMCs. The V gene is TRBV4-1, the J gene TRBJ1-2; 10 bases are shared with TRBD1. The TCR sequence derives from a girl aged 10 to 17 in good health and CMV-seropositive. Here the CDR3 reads CASSQPTGGNYGYTF. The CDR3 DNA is TGCGCCAGCAGCCAACCGACAGGGGGCAACTATGGCTACACCTTC.